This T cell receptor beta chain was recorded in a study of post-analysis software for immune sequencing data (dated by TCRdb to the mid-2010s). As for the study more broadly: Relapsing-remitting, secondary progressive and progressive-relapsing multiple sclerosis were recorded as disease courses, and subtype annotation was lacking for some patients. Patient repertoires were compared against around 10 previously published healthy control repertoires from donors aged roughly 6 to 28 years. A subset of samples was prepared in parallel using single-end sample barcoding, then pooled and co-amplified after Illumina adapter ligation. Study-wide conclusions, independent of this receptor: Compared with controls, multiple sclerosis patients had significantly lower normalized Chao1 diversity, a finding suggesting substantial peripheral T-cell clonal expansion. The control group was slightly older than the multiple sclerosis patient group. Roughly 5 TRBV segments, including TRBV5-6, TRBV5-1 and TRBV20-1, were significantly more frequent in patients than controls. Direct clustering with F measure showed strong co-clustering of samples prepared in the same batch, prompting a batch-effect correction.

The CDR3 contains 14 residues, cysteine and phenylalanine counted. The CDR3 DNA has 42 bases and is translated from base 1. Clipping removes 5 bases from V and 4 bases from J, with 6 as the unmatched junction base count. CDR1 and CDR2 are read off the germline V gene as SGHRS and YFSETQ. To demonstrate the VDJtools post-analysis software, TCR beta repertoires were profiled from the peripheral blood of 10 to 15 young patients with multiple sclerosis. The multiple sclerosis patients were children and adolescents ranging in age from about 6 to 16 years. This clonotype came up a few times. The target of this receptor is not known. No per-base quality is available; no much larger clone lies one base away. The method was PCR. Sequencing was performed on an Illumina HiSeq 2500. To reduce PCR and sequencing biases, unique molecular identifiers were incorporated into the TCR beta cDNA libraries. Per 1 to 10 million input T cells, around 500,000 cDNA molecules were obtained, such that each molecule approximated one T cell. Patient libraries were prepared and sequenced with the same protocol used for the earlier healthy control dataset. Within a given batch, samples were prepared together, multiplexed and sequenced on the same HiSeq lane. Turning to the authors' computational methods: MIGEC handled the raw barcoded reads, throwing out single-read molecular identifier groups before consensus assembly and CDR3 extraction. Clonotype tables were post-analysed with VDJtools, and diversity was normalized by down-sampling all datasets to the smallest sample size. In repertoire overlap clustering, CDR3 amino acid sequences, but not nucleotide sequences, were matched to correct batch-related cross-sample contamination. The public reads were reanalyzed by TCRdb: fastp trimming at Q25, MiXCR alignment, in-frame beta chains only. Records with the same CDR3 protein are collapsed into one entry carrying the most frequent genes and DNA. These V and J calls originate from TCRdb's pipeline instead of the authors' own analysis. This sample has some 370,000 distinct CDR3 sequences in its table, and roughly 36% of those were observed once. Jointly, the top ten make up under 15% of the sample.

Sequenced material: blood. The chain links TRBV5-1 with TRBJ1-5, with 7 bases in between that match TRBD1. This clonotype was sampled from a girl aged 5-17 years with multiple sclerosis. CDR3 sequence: CASSQGGPNQPQHF. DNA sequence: TGCGCCAGCAGTCAGGGGGGCCCGAATCAGCCCCAGCATTTT.